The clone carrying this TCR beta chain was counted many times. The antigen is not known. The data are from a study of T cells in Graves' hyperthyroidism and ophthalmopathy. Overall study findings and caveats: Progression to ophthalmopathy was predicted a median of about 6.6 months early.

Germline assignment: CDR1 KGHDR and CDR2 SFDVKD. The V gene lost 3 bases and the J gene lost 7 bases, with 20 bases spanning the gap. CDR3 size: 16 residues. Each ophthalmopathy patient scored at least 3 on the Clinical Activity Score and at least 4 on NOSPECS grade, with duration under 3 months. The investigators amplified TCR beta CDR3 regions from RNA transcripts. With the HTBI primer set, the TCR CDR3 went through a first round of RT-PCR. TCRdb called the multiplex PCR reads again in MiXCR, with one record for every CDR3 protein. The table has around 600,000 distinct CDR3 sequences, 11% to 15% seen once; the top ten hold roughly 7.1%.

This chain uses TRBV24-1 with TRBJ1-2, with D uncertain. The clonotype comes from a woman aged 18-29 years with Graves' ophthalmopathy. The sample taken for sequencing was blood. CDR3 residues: CATSDGRLLALSGYTF. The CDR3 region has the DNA TGTGCCACCAGTGATGGTAGACTCCTGGCCCTTAGTGGCTACACCTTC.